The clone carrying this TCR beta chain was seen once. Its specificity is unknown. CDR1 and CDR2 from the germline V gene are MGHRA and YSYEKL. The CDR3 has 14 residues. V lost 5 bases, J lost 2 bases, and 13 bases lay in between. TCRdb keeps only in-frame clones here, not all; method: immunoSEQ multiplex PCR. The sample has tens of thousands of clones, 85% to 95% seen once. Patients with a history of autoimmune disease or on systemic immunosuppression were excluded. Patients had blood sampled at baseline and again on cycle 4 day 1 and cycle 7 day 1. This record comes from a study of OX40 agonist ivuxolimab in advanced cancers. About the research overall: Past anti-PD-1, anti-PD-L1 or anti-CTLA-4 therapy was accepted, and roughly 40% had received some.

Findings and limits, study-wide: Low clonal expansion, among the lowest seen, marked partial responders at 0.1-3.0 mg/kg.

This chain joins TRBV4-1 and TRBJ2-7; D assignment may be TRBD1 or TRBD2 (5 bases each). The source is an adult with an advanced solid tumor such as melanoma, head and neck, liver or kidney cancer. Specimen: CD4+ or CD8+ T cells sorted from blood, collected in a trial of the OX40 agonist ivuxolimab. CDR3 sequence (DNA): TGCGCCAGCAGCGAGAGGGACGGGACCTACGAGCAGTACTTC. Encoded protein: CASSERDGTYEQYF.